These T cell receptor beta chains were read from a single sample in a study of OX40 agonist ivuxolimab in advanced cancers. Produced via immunoSEQ multiplex PCR; TCRdb's table is partial and in-frame only. Of about 79,000 clones listed, about 92% are singletons. The sample was CD4+ or CD8+ T cells sorted from blood, taken in a trial of the OX40 agonist ivuxolimab. Receptors originate from an adult with an advanced solid tumor such as melanoma, head and neck, liver or kidney cancer. Both conserved end residues are part of each CDR3. Fields, in order: D gene, J gene, V gene, clone size, CDR3 DNA, CDR3 protein. A D gene is named only where the DNA matches it firmly. Where a row states a size, it is once, few, many or the class of an expanded clone; other rows omit it.

D: TRBD2; J: TRBJ2-7; V: TRBV19; size: .; DNA: TGTGCCAGTAGCGGGACTAGCGGGCCCTACGAGCAGTACTTC; CDR3: CASSGTSGPYEQYF
D: .; J: TRBJ2-7; V: TRBV27; size: .; DNA: TGTGCCAGCAGTTTATTGGGTCAGGCCCCGGGCGAGCAGTACTTC; CDR3: CASSLLGQAPGEQYF
D: .; J: TRBJ2-1; V: TRBV19; size: .; DNA: TGTGCCAGTAATATCGGGAGCTCCTGGGATGAGCAGTTCTTC; CDR3: CASNIGSSWDEQFF
D: TRBD2; J: TRBJ2-1; V: TRBV7-3; size: .; DNA: TGTGCCAGCAGCTCCGGGACTAGCGCCTACAATGAGCAGTTCTTC; CDR3: CASSSGTSAYNEQFF
D: TRBD2; J: TRBJ2-2; V: TRBV2; size: .; DNA: TGTGCCACCGAAGAAAGGCTAGCGGGCGGAGGCACCGGGGAGCTGTTTTTT; CDR3: CATEERLAGGGTGELFF
D: TRBD2; J: TRBJ2-2; V: TRBV27; size: .; DNA: TGTGCCAGCAGTCCCGGACTAGCGGGACGGGCCGGGGAGCTGTTTTTT; CDR3: CASSPGLAGRAGELFF
D: TRBD2; J: TRBJ2-3; V: TRBV30; size: .; DNA: TGTGCCCGGGGGGGGGCTCGGGTTGGGGATACGCAGTATTTT; CDR3: CARGGARVGDTQYF
D: .; J: TRBJ2-1; V: TRBV2; size: .; DNA: TGTGCCAGCAGACTAGTGGGGCGATTGAAGGAGCAGTTCTTC; CDR3: CASRLVGRLKEQFF
D: .; J: TRBJ1-2; V: TRBV30; size: .; DNA: TGTGCCTGGAGTGTACAAGCAGGTGGCTACACCTTC; CDR3: CAWSVQAGGYTF
D: .; J: TRBJ1-2; V: TRBV28; size: once; DNA: TGTGCCAGCGTCAGGAGGACGGATGGCTACACCTTC; CDR3: CASVRRTDGYTF
D: TRBD2; J: TRBJ2-3; V: TRBV5-4; size: .; DNA: TGTGCCAGCAGCTTGGCGGTAGCGGGGCCCACAGATACGCAGTATTTT; CDR3: CASSLAVAGPTDTQYF
D: .; J: TRBJ1-2; V: TRBV30; size: .; DNA: TGTGCCTGGAGTGGGGTTTACTATGGCTACACCTTC; CDR3: CAWSGVYYGYTF
D: .; J: TRBJ2-3; V: TRBV7-6; size: .; DNA: TGTGCCAGCAGCTTAGCGCCCGCGTCAGATACGCAGTATTTT; CDR3: CASSLAPASDTQYF
D: .; J: TRBJ2-6; V: TRBV11-3; size: .; DNA: TGTGCCAGCAGCTCGAGCTCTGGGGCCAACGTCCTGACTTTC; CDR3: CASSSSSGANVLTF
D: .; J: TRBJ2-1; V: TRBV6-1; size: .; DNA: TGTGCCAGCAGTGTACACTGGGATGAGCAGTTCTTC; CDR3: CASSVHWDEQFF
D: .; J: TRBJ2-5; V: TRBV5-1; size: .; DNA: TGCGCCAGCATTGCCAGCGGCCAGGATACCCAGTACTTC; CDR3: CASIASGQDTQYF
D: TRBD1; J: TRBJ2-7; V: TRBV6-5; size: .; DNA: TGTGCCAGCAGTTACTCGAGGGGGCCCCGCTACGAGCAGTACTTC; CDR3: CASSYSRGPRYEQYF
D: .; J: TRBJ1-1; V: TRBV18; size: .; DNA: TGTGCCAGCTCACCAATGGGCCGTGGGGGTTCAGTTGGCACTGAAGCTTTCTTT; CDR3: CASSPMGRGGSVGTEAFF
D: .; J: TRBJ2-5; V: TRBV10-3; size: .; DNA: TGTGCCATCAGCGATAAAGCCAGCAGCGCGGAGACCCAGTACTTC; CDR3: CAISDKASSAETQYF
D: .; J: TRBJ2-5; V: TRBV28; size: .; DNA: TGTGCCAGCAGTCACCCGGAGGGTGGAGGTGGGGAGACCCAGTACTTC; CDR3: CASSHPEGGGGETQYF
D: .; J: TRBJ2-3; V: TRBV4-3; size: .; DNA: TGCGCCAGCAGGCCCGACAGGCTCGCCGAACTTAGCACAGATACGCAGTATTTT; CDR3: CASRPDRLAELSTDTQYF
D: TRBD1; J: TRBJ2-7; V: TRBV7-6; size: .; DNA: TGTGCCAGCAGCTTAGACGACAGGGGGTACGACGAGCAGTACTTC; CDR3: CASSLDDRGYDEQYF
D: TRBD1; J: TRBJ1-5; V: TRBV5-1; size: .; DNA: TGCGCCAGCAGCTTGTCCGCTGGGACAGGGTATCAGCCCCAGCATTTT; CDR3: CASSLSAGTGYQPQHF
D: .; J: TRBJ1-3; V: TRBV18; size: .; DNA: TGTGCCAGCTCACCAGGGGATAAGGGAAACACCATATATTTT; CDR3: CASSPGDKGNTIYF
D: .; J: TRBJ2-1; V: TRBV7-7; size: .; DNA: TGTGCTAGCAGCTTAGCTCAGGGTTACAATGAGCAGTTCTTC; CDR3: CASSLAQGYNEQFF
D: .; J: TRBJ1-1; V: TRBV6-5; size: .; DNA: TGTGCCAGCCTGGCAGAGTTGAACACTGAAGCTTTCTTT; CDR3: CASLAELNTEAFF
D: .; J: TRBJ1-1; V: TRBV7-2; size: .; DNA: TGTGCCAGCAGCTCGAGGCCTCATGAAGCTTTCTTT; CDR3: CASSSRPHEAFF
D: .; J: TRBJ1-5; V: TRBV19; size: .; DNA: TGTGCCAGTAGTTCCCCAGGGCGGGCCAAGCCCCAGCATTTT; CDR3: CASSSPGRAKPQHF
D: .; J: TRBJ2-1; V: TRBV29-1; size: .; DNA: TGCAGCGGCCGGCCCCCCTACAATGAGCAGTTCTTC; CDR3: CSGRPPYNEQFF
D: .; J: TRBJ2-1; V: TRBV7-2; size: once; DNA: TGTGCCAGCAGCCCCCCGTGGGGCGAGGTAAGTTACAATGAGCAGTTCTTC; CDR3: CASSPPWGEVSYNEQFF
D: .; J: TRBJ1-5; V: TRBV7-2; size: .; DNA: TGTGCCAGCAGCTTAGGGCAGGGTGGTCAGCCCCAGCATTTT; CDR3: CASSLGQGGQPQHF
D: .; J: TRBJ2-3; V: TRBV29-1; size: .; DNA: TGCAGCGTTGAGTCGGACCCCAGTACGCAGTATTTT; CDR3: CSVESDPSTQYF
D: .; J: TRBJ2-2; V: TRBV7-7; size: .; DNA: TGTGCTAGCAGCCTAGAGTACACCGGGGAGCTGTTTTTT; CDR3: CASSLEYTGELFF
D: .; J: TRBJ2-3; V: TRBV6-5; size: .; DNA: TGTGCCAGCAGACAAGGGAAGGCCACAGATACGCAGTATTTT; CDR3: CASRQGKATDTQYF
D: TRBD2; J: TRBJ2-7; V: TRBV16; size: .; DNA: TGTGCCAGCAGCCAGGGGGGGTACGAGCAGTACTTC; CDR3: CASSQGGYEQYF
D: .; J: TRBJ1-2; V: TRBV6-5; size: .; DNA: TGTGCCAGCAGTCACTTGGGGGTTGAGGGCTATGGCTACACCTTC; CDR3: CASSHLGVEGYGYTF
D: .; J: TRBJ2-1; V: TRBV9; size: .; DNA: TGTGCCAGCAGCGTAGCTGATGAGCAGTTCTTC; CDR3: CASSVADEQFF
D: .; J: TRBJ1-2; V: TRBV28; size: .; DNA: TGTGCCAGCAGTTTGGGGGGGGCAAGCTATGGCTACACCTTC; CDR3: CASSLGGASYGYTF
D: TRBD2; J: TRBJ2-1; V: TRBV19; size: .; DNA: TGTGCCAGTAGTTTTCCCGGGACTAGCGGAGACAATGAGCAGTTCTTC; CDR3: CASSFPGTSGDNEQFF